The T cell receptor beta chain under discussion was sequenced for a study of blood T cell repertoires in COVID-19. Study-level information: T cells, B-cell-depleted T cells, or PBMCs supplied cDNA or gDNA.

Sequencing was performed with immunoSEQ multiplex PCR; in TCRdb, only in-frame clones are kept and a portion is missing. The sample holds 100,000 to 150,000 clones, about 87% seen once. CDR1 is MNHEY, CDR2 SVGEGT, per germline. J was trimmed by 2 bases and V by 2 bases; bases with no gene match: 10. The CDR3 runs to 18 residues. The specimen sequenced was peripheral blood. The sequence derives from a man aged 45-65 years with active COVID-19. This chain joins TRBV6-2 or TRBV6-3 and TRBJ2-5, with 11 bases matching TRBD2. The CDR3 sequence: CASSYPLGLAALQETQYF. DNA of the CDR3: TGTGCCAGCAGTTACCCCCTGGGACTAGCGGCCCTTCAAGAGACCCAGTACTTC.